This T cell receptor beta chain derives from a study of T cells in Graves' hyperthyroidism and ophthalmopathy. Study-wide context: Peripheral blood was acquired at first diagnosis, ahead of any therapy whatsoever.

This CDR3 has 14 amino acids. CDR1 and CDR2 from the germline V gene are SGDLS and YYNGEE. The V end lost 4 bases, the J end lost 8 bases, and 18 bases lay between the germline ends. In regard to this clonotype: What it binds is unknown.

RNA transcripts served as the template for amplifying TCR beta CDR3 regions. A first-round RT-PCR of the TCR CDR3 used the HTBI primer set. TCRdb ran MiXCR on the multiplex PCR reads and lists one entry per CDR3 protein. The profile shows more than 300,000 distinct CDR3 sequences, approximately 15% of them singletons. Reasons for excluding patients were uncontrolled infection, other autoimmune disease, pregnancy or lactation. Study outcomes and limitations: Classification by a 13 V-J model distinguished ophthalmopathy from stable hyperthyroidism. In blood, most of the thyroid clonotypes expanded above 0.001 were also present.

The chain uses TRBV9 and TRBJ1-1, with a weak D call TRBD1 (6 bases). This clonotype originated in a woman in her sixties or seventies with Graves' hyperthyroidism. Sequencing was carried out using blood. The CDR3 protein is CASSPSYRGTEAFF. CDR3 bases: TGTGCCAGCAGCCCGAGTTATCGTGGGACAGAAGCTTTCTTT.